Sequencing of this T cell receptor beta chain was carried out in a study of blood T cell repertoires in COVID-19. In the study overall: Samples came from the United States, Italy and Spain, spanning acute and convalescent COVID-19.

CDR3 size: 19 residues. Trimming cost V 2 bases and J 1 base; bases outside gene matches: 12. Germline CDR1 MGHRA, CDR2 YSYEKL. In the original workflow: It was from reference gene primer amplification that nucleated cell counts were estimated. Clones were sequenced by immunoSEQ multiplex PCR, and TCRdb holds only the in-frame ones, with some missing. V and J calls and clone size are those listed in that table; D and trimming were worked out from the DNA. This repertoire shows tens of thousands of clones, roughly 80% found once; its top ten account for about a sixth. This clone was detected only once.

The receptor was derived from a woman aged 55-70 years with acute or convalescent COVID-19. The specimen sequenced was peripheral blood. The J gene is TRBJ2-2, the V gene TRBV4-1; the match to TRBD2 covers 8 bases. Here the CDR3 DNA reads TGCGCCAGCAGCCAAAAAGCGGGGGCCGGGAGGTTGAACACCGGGGAGCTGTTTTTT. Translating it yields CASSQKAGAGRLNTGELFF.